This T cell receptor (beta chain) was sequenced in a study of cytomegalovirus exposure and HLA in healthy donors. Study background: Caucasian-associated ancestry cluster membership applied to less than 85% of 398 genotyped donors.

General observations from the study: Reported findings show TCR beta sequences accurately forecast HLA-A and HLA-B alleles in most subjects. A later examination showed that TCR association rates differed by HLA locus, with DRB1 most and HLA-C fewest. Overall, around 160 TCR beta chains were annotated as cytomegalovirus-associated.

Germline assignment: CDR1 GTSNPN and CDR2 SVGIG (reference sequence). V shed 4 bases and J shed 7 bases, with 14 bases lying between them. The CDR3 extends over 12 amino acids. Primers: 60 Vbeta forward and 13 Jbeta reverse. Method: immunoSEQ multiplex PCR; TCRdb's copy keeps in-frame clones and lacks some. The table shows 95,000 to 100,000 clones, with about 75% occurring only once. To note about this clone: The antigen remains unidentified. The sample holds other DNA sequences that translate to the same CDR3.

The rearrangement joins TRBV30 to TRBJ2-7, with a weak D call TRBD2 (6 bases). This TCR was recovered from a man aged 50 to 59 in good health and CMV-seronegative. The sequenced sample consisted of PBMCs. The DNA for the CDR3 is TGTGCCTGGAAGGGAGGCCCCGGGGAGCAGTACTTC. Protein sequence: CAWKGGPGEQYF.